Below, 19 T cell receptor beta chains from the same sample are listed, as sequenced in a study of cytomegalovirus exposure and HLA in healthy donors. This PCR relied on a set of 60 Vbeta primers and 13 Jbeta primers. Profiling relied on immunoSEQ multiplex PCR, and the TCRdb table lists in-frame clones only, not all of them. Of 150,000 to 250,000 clones listed, 82% are singletons. Input material: PBMCs. These TCRs come from a woman between 45 and 60 years old in good health and CMV-seropositive.

The chain has TRBV9 and TRBJ1-2, with D tentatively TRBD1 (5 bases). CDR1 and CDR2 (germline): SGDLS, YYNGEE. V lost 0 bases and J 4 bases, leaving 13 bases between the germline ends. The CDR3 covers 15 residues. CDR3 loop: CASSVDVTRGYGYTF. The CDR3, as DNA: TGTGCCAGCAGCGTAGACGTGACTAGGGGCTATGGCTACACCTTC. The whole variable domain, filled in from reference TRBV9 and TRBJ1-2, reads DSGVTQTPKHLITATGQRVTLRCSPRSGDLSVYWYQQSLDQGLQFLIQYYNGEERAKGNILERFSAQQFPDLHSELNLSSLELGDSALYFCASSVDVTRGYGYTFGSGTRLTVV.

This chain joins TRBV5-1 and TRBJ2-5; possible D gene TRBD1, 6 bases. V lost 0 bases and J 5 bases, leaving 17 bases between the germline ends. The CDR3 extends over 16 amino acids. Germline-derived CDR1 and CDR2 are SGHRS and YFSETQ. In nucleotides, the CDR3 is TGCGCCAGCAGCTTGGGACCGACAGGCTCGGTTGAGACCCAGTACTTC. Amino acids: CASSLGPTGSVETQYF.

This rearrangement joins TRBV7-2 to TRBJ2-5, with 7 positions matching TRBD2. J was trimmed by 9 bases and V by 3 bases; bases with no gene match: 7. CDR3 size: 13 residues. Germline assignment: CDR1 SGHTA and CDR2 FQGNSA. The CDR3 reads CASSFKNRGAQYF. CDR3 nucleotides: TGTGCCAGCAGCTTCAAAAACCGGGGGGCCCAGTACTTC.

This chain links TRBV21-1 with TRBJ1-6; TRBD1, as called in the table, went unchecked against the DNA. TRBV21-1 is a pseudogene. The CDR3 extends over 14 amino acids. The CDR3 DNA follows: TGTGCCAGCAGCCAGGGACAGGATTATTCACCCCTCCACTTT. Translating gives CASSQGQDYSPLHF.

V is TRBV6-6 and J is TRBJ1-1; D gene ambiguous. The CDR3 is 10 residues long. V lost 8 bases to trimming and J lost 5 bases, with 6 bases between them. Per germline, CDR1 MNHNY and CDR2 SVGAGI (reference sequence). CDR3 in DNA: TGTGCCAGCCTTCGGACTGAAGCTTTCTTT. Encoded protein: CASLRTEAFF.

This clone was observed a few times. The chain joins TRBV7-2 to TRBJ2-3; D unresolved. The V gene lost 3 bases and the J gene lost 6 bases, with 4 bases spanning the gap. Germline-derived CDR1 and CDR2 are SGHTA and FQGNSA. The CDR3 has 11 amino acids. The CDR3 bases are TGTGCCAGCAGCTTCATTGATACGCAGTATTTT. Its translation is CASSFIDTQYF.

This chain links TRBV2 with TRBJ2-3; 10 bases are shared with TRBD2. CDR1 is SNHLY and CDR2 is FYNNEI in the germline V gene. With V trimmed by 4 bases and J by 4 bases, 11 bases remained unmatched. The CDR3 has 17 residues. Here the CDR3 reads CASSGGFGTSVADTQYF. In DNA form, the CDR3 reads TGTGCCAGCAGTGGGGGGTTTGGGACTAGCGTTGCAGATACGCAGTATTTT.

The genes are TRBV5-1 and TRBJ2-7; D unresolved. The CDR3 runs 14 residues. The germline V gene has CDR1 SGHRS and CDR2 YFSETQ. V lost 7 bases and J 3 bases, leaving 17 bases between the germline ends. The CDR3 DNA reads TGCGCCAGCTCGCCTAATGGGCTTGGCTACGAGCAGTACTTC. This gives the protein CASSPNGLGYEQYF.

This chain joins TRBV28 and TRBJ2-5; 10 bases map to TRBD2. CDR1 MDHEN and CDR2 SYDVKM come from the germline V gene. The trim removed 4 bases at V and 5 bases at J, leaving 7 bases unmatched. This CDR3 comprises 15 residues. The CDR3 region has the DNA TGTGCCAGCAGTTATCTAGCGGGAGTTGTGGAGACCCAGTACTTC. As protein: CASSYLAGVVETQYF.

This sequence joins TRBV7-9 and TRBJ2-1, with D possibly matching TRBD2 (6 bases). V lost 5 bases, J lost 4 bases, and 12 bases lay in between. The germline V gene encodes CDR1 SEHNR and CDR2 FQNEAQ (reference sequence). This CDR3 is 14 amino acids long. DNA of the CDR3: TGTGCCAGCAGCCGGCTCGGGGGATACAATGAGCAGTTCTTC. Its translation: CASSRLGGYNEQFF.

The chain has TRBV6-5 and TRBJ2-5, with 7 bases aligning to TRBD2. The V gene's germline CDR1 is MNHEY and CDR2 SVGAGI. Trimming took 6 bases from V and 4 from J; bases not matched to a gene: 5. This CDR3 has 13 residues. CDR3 sequence: CASRALAIETQYF. The DNA for the CDR3 is TGTGCCAGCAGAGCACTAGCGATAGAGACCCAGTACTTC.

The CDR3 DNA follows: TGTGCCAGCAGCTCCGGGACAGAGAACACTGAAGCTTTCTTT. Protein: CASSSGTENTEAFF. This chain uses TRBV7-6 with TRBJ1-1, with 7 bases fitting TRBD1. The CDR3 loop spans 14 amino acids. Per the germline V gene, CDR1 is SGHVS and CDR2 is FNYEAQ. Losses at the gene ends were 4 bases for V and 1 base for J; bases not matched to a gene: 3.

This chain uses TRBV28 with TRBJ2-5; 9 bases are shared with TRBD2. Germline V CDR1 and CDR2: MDHEN, SYDVKM. V lost 7 bases and J lost 5; bases outside the gene matches: 5. This CDR3 comprises 13 residues. As DNA, the CDR3 is TGTGCCAGCAATAGCGGGGGTACTGAGACCCAGTACTTC. This gives the protein CASNSGGTETQYF.

The chain is built from TRBV4-1 and TRBJ2-1; unclear D gene. Trimming stripped 5 bases from V and 8 bases from J, with 13 bases between. The CDR3 has 13 amino acids. In germline, CDR1 is MGHRA, CDR2 YSYEKL. CDR3 DNA sequence: TGCGCCAGCAGCGTACCGACAACTGATGAGCAGTTCTTC. Its translation is CASSVPTTDEQFF.

This clone was seen a single time. V and J are TRBV5-1 and TRBJ1-1; 8 bases align to TRBD1. This CDR3 is 14 amino acids long. The germline V gene has CDR1 SGHRS and CDR2 YFSETQ. Trimming removed 3 bases from V and 5 bases from J; junction bases left unmatched: 6. The CDR3 spells CASSSGTGGTEAFF. The DNA for the CDR3 is TGCGCCAGCAGCTCCGGGACAGGAGGGACTGAAGCTTTCTTT.

This sequence joins TRBV5-1 and TRBJ2-1; D perhaps matches TRBD2 (5 bases). Per the germline V gene, CDR1 is SGHRS and CDR2 is YFSETQ. CDR3 size: 15 residues. The V end lost 2 bases, the J end lost 0 bases, and 9 bases lay between the germline ends. CDR3 in DNA: TGCGCCAGCAGCTTTGAGCTAGCCTCCTACAATGAGCAGTTCTTC. Amino acids: CASSFELASYNEQFF. Full variable domain (remainder filled in from reference TRBV5-1 and TRBJ2-1): KAGVTQTPRYLIKTRGQQVTLSCSPISGHRSVSWYQQTPGQGLQFLFEYFSETQRNKGNFPGRFSGRQFSNSRSEMNVSTLELGDSALYLCASSFELASYNEQFFGPGTRLTVL.

CDR3 sequence: CASSPQGIPGNQPQHF. The DNA for the CDR3 is TGTGCCAGCAGCCCACAGGGAATCCCGGGCAATCAGCCCCAGCATTTT. V gene TRBV27 combines with J gene TRBJ1-5, with D tentatively TRBD1 (6 bases). The CDR3 totals 16 residues. From germline, CDR1 is MNHEY and CDR2 SMNVEV (reference sequence). Trimming stripped 6 bases from V and 2 bases from J, with 17 bases between.

The chain links TRBV2 to TRBJ1-1; 7 positions match TRBD1. The CDR3 totals 14 residues. J lost 7 bases, V lost 6 bases, and 11 bases had no gene match. Germline values: CDR1 SNHLY, CDR2 FYNNEI. The CDR3 loop is CASSPRRQGGEAFF. In DNA form, the CDR3 reads TGTGCCAGCAGCCCGAGGCGACAGGGTGGTGAAGCTTTCTTT.

V is TRBV29-1 and J is TRBJ2-1; 11 nucleotides match TRBD2. Germline-derived CDR1 and CDR2 are SQVTM and ANQGSEA. The CDR3 loop spans 15 amino acids. The ends lost 1 base at V and 6 bases at J; junction bases unmatched: 5. The CDR3 coding sequence is TGCAGCGTTGAAGGGAGTAGCGGGAGGGCCAATGAGCAGTTCTTC. Translation gives CSVEGSSGRANEQFF.